Listed here is a single T cell receptor (beta chain). This CDR3 has 12 amino acids. V was cut by 7 bases and J by 6 bases, with 10 bases left in between. Authors' methods: Reference gene primer amplification in the assay estimated nucleated cell counts. Assay: immunoSEQ multiplex PCR; the TCRdb copy retains only in-frame clones and omits some. The DNA was the basis for D and trimming; V, J and clone size are from that table. Here the sample spans some 250,000 clones, around 86% being singletons. This sample was taken from a study of blood T cell repertoires in COVID-19. Overall study context: There were acute and convalescent COVID-19 samples, and they came from the United States, Italy and Spain. In each case, the material was cDNA or gDNA derived from T cells, B-cell-depleted T cells, or PBMCs.

The sample consisted of peripheral blood. The TCR was taken from a woman aged 25 to 39 who had recovered from COVID-19. J is TRBJ2-1 and V is TRBV12-3 or TRBV12-4; no firm D call. The chain's CDR3 is CASTDGFNEQFF. CDR3 bases: TGTGCCAGCACCGACGGGTTCAATGAGCAGTTCTTC.